This T cell receptor beta chain appears in the sequencing data of a study of shared clonotypes between healthy human individuals. The study's findings and limits: Clonotypes that were shared across four donors made up around 4.6% of naive CD4 clonotypes. Among the subsets, naive ones generally showed larger estimated richness than memory ones.

Per the original data handling: ImmunoSEQ junction-only sequences lacked quality scores, so their filtering differed. Libraries were prepared by immunoSEQ multiplex PCR; TCRdb keeps only in-frame clonotypes and omits some of them. That table gives V, J and clone size, and the DNA gave D and trimming. The sample lists 80,000 to 100,000 clones, 60% to 75% occurring once. The authors combined CD45RO+ cells with CCR7-negative CD45RA+ TemRA cells as CD8 memory. The length of the CDR3 is 14 residues. Trimming at V came to 5 bases and at J to 2 bases, leaving 6 bases not matched to a gene. The germline CDR1 and CDR2 sequences are LNHDA and SQIVND (reference sequence). With respect to this clone: Its antigen is as yet unknown.

The chain couples TRBV19 to TRBJ2-7; TRBD2 aligns across 7 bases. The source of this sequence is a man aged 30-40 years in good health. The sample was memory CD8+ T cells sorted from blood. Described subset: CD45RO+ cells pooled with CCR7-negative TemRA cells. CDR3 nucleotides: TGTGCCAGTAGTGTATTAGCGGGCACCTACGAGCAGTACTTC. It is translated as CASSVLAGTYEQYF.